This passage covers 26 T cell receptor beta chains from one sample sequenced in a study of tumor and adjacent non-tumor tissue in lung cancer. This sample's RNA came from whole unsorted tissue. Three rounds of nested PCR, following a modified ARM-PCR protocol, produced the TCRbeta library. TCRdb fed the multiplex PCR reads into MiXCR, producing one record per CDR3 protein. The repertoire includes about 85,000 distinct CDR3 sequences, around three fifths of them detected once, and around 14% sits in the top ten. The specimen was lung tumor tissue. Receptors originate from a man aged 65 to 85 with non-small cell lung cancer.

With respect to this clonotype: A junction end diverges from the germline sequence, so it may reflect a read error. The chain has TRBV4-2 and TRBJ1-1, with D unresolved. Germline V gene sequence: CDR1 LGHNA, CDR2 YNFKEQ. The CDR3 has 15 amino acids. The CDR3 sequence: CASSLRTEENTEGFF. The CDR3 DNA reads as TGTGCCAGCAGCCTTCGTACAGAGGAGAACACTGAAGGTTTCTTT.

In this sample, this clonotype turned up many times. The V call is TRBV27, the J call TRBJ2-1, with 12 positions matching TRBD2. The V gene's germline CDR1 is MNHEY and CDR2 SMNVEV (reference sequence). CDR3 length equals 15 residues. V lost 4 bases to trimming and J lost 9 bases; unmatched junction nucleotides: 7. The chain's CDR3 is CASSCTSGRPCEQFF. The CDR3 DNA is TGTGCCAGCAGTTGCACTAGCGGGAGGCCTTGTGAGCAGTTCTTC.

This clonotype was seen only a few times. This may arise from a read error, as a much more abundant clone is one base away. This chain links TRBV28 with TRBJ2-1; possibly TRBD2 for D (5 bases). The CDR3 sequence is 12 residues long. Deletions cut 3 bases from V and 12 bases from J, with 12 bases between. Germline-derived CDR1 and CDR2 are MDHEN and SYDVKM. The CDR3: CASSLFQEVQFF. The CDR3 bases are TGTGCCAGCAGTTTGTTTCAGGAGGTGCAGTTCTTC.

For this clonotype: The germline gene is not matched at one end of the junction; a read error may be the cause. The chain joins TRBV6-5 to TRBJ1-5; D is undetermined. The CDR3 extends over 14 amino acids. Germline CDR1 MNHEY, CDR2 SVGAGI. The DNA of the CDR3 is TGTGCCAGCAGCTGTTCCCTTGGCAATCAACCCCAGCATTTT. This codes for CASSCSLGNQPQHF.

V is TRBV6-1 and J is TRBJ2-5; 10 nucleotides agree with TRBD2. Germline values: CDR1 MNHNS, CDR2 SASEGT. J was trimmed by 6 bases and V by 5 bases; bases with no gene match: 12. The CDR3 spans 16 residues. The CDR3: CASSCPSGGSLKTQYF. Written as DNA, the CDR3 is TGTGCCAGCAGTTGTCCTAGCGGGGGTTCGCTGAAGACCCAGTACTTC.

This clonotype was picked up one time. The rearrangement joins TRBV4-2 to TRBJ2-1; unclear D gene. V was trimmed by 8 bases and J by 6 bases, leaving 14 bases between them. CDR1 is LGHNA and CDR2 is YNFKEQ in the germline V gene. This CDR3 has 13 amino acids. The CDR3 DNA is TGTGCCAGCGGTTCGATAGGCGGCAATGAGCAGTTCTTC. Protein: CASGSIGGNEQFF.

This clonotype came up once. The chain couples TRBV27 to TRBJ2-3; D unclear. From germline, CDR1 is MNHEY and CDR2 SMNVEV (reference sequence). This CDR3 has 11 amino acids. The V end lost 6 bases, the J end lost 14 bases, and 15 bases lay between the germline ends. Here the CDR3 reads CASSPASLVYF. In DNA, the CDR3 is TGTGCCAGCAGCCCGGCGTCACTCGTGTATTTT.

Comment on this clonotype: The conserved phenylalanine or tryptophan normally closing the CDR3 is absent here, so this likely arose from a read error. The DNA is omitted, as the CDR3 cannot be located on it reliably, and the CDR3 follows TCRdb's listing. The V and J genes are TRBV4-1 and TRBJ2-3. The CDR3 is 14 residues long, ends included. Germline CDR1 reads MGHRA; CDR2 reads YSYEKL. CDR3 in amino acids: CTSSQGLARDTQYS.

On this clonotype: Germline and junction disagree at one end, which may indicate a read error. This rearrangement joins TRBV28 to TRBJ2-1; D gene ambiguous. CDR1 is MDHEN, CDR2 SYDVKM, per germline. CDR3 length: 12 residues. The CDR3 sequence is CASSGIYNEQLF. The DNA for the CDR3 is TGTGCGAGCAGTGGGATCTACAATGAGCAGCTCTTC.

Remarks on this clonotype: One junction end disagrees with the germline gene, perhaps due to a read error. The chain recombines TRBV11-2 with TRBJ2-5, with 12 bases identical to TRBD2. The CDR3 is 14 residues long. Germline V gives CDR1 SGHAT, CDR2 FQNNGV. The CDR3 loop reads CASRRTSGAETQNF. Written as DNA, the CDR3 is TGTGCCAGCAGACGGACTAGCGGGGCGGAGACCCAGAACTTC.

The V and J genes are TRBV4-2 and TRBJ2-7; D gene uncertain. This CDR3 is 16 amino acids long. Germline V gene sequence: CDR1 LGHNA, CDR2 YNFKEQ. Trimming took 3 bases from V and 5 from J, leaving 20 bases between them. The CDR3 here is CASSQSVTNWSNEQYF. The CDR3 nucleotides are TGTGCCAGCAGCCAGTCTGTCACTAACTGGAGTAACGAGCAGTACTTC.

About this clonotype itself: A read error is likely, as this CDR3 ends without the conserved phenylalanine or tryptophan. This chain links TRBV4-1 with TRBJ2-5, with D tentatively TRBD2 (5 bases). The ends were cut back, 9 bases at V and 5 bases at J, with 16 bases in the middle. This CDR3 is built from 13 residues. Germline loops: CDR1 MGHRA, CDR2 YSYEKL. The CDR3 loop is CASSEPVMETQYL. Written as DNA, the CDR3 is TGCGCCAGTAGCGAGCCGGTAATGGAGACCCAGTACCTC.

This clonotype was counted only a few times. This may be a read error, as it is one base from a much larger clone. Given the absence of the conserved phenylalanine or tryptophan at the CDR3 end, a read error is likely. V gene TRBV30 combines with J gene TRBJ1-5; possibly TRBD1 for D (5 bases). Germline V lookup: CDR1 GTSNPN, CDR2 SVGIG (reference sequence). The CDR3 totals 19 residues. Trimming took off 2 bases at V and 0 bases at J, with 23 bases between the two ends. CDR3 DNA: TGTGCCTGGAGTCAACGAATCGGTGCCGGGGGTTATAGCAATCAGCCCCAGCATTTA. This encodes CAWSQRIGAGGYSNQPQHL.

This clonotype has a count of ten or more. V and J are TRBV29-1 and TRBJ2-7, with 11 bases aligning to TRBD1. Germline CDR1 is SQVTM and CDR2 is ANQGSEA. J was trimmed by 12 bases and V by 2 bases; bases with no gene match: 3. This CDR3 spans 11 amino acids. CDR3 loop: CSVEWTGGRYF. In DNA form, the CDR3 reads TGCAGCGTTGAATGGACAGGGGGCCGGTACTTC.

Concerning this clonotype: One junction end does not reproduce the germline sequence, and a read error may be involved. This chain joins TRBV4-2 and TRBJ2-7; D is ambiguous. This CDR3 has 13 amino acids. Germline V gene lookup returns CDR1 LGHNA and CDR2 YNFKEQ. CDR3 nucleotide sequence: TGTGCCAGTAGCCAGCCCGGCACCTACGAGCAGTCCTTC. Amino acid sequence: CASSQPGTYEQSF.

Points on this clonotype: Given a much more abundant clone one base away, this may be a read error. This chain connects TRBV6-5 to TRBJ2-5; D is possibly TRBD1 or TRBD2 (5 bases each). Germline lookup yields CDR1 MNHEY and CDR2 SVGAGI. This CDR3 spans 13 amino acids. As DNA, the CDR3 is TGTACCAGCAGTTACTCCCCCCGAGGGGCCCAGTACTTC. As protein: CTSSYSPRGAQYF.

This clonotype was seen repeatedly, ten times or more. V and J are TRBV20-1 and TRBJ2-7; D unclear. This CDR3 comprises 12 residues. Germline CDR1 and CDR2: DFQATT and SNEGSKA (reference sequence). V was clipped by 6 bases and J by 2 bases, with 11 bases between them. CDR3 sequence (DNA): TGCAGTGCGCTACAACCGCCCTACGAGCAGTACTTC. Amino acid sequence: CSALQPPYEQYF.

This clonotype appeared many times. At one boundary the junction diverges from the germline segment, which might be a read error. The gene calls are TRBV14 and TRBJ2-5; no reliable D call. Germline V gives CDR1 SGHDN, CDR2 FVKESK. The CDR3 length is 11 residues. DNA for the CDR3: TGCGCCAGCAGCTTGAGGGAGACCCAGTACTTC. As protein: CASSLRETQYF.

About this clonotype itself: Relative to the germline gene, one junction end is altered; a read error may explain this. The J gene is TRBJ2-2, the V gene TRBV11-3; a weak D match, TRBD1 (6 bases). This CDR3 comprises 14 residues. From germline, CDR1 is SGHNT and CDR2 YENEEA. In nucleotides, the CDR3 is TGCGCCAGCAGACAACAGGGGAACACCGGGGAGCTGTTTTTT. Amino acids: CASRQQGNTGELFF.

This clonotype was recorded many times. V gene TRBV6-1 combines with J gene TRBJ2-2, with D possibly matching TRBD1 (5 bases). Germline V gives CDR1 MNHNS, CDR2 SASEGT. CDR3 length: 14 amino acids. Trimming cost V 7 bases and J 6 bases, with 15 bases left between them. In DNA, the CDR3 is TGTGCCAGCAAGGTTGGACACACCTCCGGGGAGCTGTTTTTT. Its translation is CASKVGHTSGELFF.

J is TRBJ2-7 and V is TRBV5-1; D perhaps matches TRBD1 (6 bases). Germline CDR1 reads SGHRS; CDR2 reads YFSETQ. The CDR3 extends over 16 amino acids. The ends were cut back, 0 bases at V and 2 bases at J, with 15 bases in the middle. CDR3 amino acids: CASSLALDRLTYEQYF. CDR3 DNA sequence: TGCGCCAGCAGCTTGGCCCTAGACAGGTTGACCTACGAGCAGTACTTC. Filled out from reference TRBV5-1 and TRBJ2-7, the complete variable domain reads KAGVTQTPRYLIKTRGQQVTLSCSPISGHRSVSWYQQTPGQGLQFLFEYFSETQRNKGNFPGRFSGRQFSNSRSEMNVSTLELGDSALYLCASSLALDRLTYEQYFGPGTRLTVT.

The CDR3 DNA sequence: TGCGCAAGCTGCCAAGGACTAGCGGGGGGGCCAGGGCAAGAGACCCAGTACTTC. This sequence encodes CASCQGLAGGPGQETQYF. The chain carries TRBV4-1 and TRBJ2-5; 15 bases agree with TRBD2. The CDR3 is 18 residues long. Germline CDR1 MGHRA, CDR2 YSYEKL.

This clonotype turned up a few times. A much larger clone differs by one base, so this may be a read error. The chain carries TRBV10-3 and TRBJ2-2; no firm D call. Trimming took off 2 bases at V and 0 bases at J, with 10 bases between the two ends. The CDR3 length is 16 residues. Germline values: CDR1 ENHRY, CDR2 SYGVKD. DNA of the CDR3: TGTGCCATCAGTGAGAGTGGCATATCGAACACCGGGGAGCTGTTTTTT. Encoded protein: CAISESGISNTGELFF.

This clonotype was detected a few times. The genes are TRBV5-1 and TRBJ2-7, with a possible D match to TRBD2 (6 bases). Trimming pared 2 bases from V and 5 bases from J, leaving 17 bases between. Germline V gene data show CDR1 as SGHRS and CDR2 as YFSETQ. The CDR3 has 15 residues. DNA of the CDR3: TGCGCCAGCAGCTTTAGTACCTCGGGGAGGAACGAGCAGTACTTC. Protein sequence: CASSFSTSGRNEQYF.

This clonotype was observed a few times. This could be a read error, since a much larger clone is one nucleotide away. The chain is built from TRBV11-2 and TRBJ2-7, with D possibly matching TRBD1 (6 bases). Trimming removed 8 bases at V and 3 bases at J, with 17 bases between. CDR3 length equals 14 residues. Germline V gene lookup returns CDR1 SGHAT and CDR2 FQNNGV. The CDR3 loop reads CASRQGTGVYEQYF. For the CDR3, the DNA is TGTGCCAGCCGTCAGGGGACCGGAGTCTACGAGCAGTACTTC.

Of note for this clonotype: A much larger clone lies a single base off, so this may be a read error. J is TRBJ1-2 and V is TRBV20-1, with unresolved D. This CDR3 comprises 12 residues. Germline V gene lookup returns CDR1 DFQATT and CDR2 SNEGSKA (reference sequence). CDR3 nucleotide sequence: TGCAGTACTAGAGAACGGGTTGGTGGCTACACCTTC. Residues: CSTRERVGGYTF.